The present T cell receptor (beta chain) was sequenced within a study of T cell responses to AZD1222 COVID-19 vaccine. Notes on the study in general: Spike-specific TCR breadth and depth both grew after two AZD1222 doses. Reports indicate that nearly half of spike-specific TCRs are directed at unmutated variant regions.

Sequencing used immunoSEQ multiplex PCR; TCRdb keeps in-frame clones, though not all of them. This repertoire shows approximately 84,000 clones, 75% to 90% found once; its top ten account for over 9.5%. Recipients boosted at about 4 weeks or about 12 weeks are pooled. As concerns this clone: What it binds is not known.

V shed 0 bases, J shed 5 bases, and the junction held 8 bases outside the gene matches. Germline CDR1 SGDLS, CDR2 YYNGEE. CDR3 size: 15 residues. This chain connects TRBV9 to TRBJ2-7, with TRBD2 identical over 7 bases. Sequences were derived from peripheral blood, sampled 28 days after the second AZD1222 dose. This sequence was found in an adult who received the AZD1222 COVID-19 vaccine. The CDR3 is CASSVGSGGVNEQYF. The DNA for the CDR3 is TGTGCCAGCAGCGTAGGAAGTGGGGGGGTTAACGAGCAGTACTTC. Variable domain in full (rest from reference TRBV9 and TRBJ2-7): DSGVTQTPKHLITATGQRVTLRCSPRSGDLSVYWYQQSLDQGLQFLIQYYNGEERAKGNILERFSAQQFPDLHSELNLSSLELGDSALYFCASSVGSGGVNEQYFGPGTRLTVT.